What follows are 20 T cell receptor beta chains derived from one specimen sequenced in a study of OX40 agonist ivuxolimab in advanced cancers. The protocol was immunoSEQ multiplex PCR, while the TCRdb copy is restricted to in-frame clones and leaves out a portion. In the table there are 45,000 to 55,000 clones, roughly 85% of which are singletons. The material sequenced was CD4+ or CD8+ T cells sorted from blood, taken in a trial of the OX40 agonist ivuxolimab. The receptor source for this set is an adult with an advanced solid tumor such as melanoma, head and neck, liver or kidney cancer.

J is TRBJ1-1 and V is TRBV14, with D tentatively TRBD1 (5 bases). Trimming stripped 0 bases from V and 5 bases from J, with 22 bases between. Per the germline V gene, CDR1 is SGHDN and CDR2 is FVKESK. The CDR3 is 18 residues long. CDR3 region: CASSQEKQFTWGTTEAFF. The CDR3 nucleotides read TGTGCCAGCAGCCAAGAGAAACAGTTTACTTGGGGGACTACTGAAGCTTTCTTT.

The CDR3 region is CASSTGEPQETQYF. CDR3 bases: TGTGCCAGTAGTACAGGGGAACCCCAAGAGACCCAGTACTTC. The J gene is TRBJ2-5, the V gene TRBV28, with 7 bases that match TRBD1. There are 14 residues in the CDR3. In germline, CDR1 is MDHEN, CDR2 SYDVKM. V was pared by 9 bases and J by 1 base, with 8 bases of the junction left unmatched.

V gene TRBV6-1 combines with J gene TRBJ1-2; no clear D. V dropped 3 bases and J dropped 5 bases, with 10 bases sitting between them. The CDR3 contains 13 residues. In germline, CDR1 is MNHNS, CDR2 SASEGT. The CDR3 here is CASSEVSLYGYTF. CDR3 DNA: TGTGCCAGCAGTGAGGTCAGTTTATATGGCTACACCTTC.

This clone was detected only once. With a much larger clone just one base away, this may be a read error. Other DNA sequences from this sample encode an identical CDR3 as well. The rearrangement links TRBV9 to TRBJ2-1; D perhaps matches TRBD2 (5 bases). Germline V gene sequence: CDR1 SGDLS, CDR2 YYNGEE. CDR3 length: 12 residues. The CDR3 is CASSGDYNEQFF. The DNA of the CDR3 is TGTGCCAGCAGCGGAGACTACAATGAACAGTTCTTC. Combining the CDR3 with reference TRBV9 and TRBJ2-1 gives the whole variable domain DSGVTQTPKHLITATGQRVTLRCSPRSGDLSVYWYQQSLDQGLQFLIQYYNGEERAKGNILERFSAQQFPDLHSELNLSSLELGDSALYFCASSGDYNEQFFGPGTRLTVL.

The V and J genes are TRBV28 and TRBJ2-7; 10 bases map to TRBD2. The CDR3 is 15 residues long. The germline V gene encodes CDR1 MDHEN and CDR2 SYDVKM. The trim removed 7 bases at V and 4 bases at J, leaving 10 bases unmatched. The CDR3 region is CASIAAASGSYEQYF. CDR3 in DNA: TGTGCCAGCATTGCTGCGGCTAGCGGGAGTTACGAGCAGTACTTC.

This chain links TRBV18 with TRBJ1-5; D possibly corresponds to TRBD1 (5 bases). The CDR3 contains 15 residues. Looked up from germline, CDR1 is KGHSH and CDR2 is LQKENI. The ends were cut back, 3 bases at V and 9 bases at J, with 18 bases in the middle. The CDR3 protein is CASSPSGAAERPQHF. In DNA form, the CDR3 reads TGTGCCAGCTCACCGTCCGGGGCTGCCGAGCGGCCCCAGCATTTT.

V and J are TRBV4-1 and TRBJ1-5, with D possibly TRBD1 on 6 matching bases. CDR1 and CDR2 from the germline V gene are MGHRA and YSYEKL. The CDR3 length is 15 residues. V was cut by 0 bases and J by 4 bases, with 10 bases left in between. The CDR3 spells CASSQEGAGNQPQHF. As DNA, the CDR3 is TGCGCCAGCAGCCAAGAGGGGGCGGGTAATCAGCCCCAGCATTTT.

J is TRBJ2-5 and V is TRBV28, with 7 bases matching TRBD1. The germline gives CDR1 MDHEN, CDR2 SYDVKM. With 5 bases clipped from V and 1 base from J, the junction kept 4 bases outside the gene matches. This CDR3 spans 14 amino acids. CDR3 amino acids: CASSTRQGQETQYF. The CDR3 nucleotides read TGTGCCAGCAGTACGAGACAGGGCCAAGAGACCCAGTACTTC. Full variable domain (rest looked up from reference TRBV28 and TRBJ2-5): DVKVTQSSRYLVKRTGEKVFLECVQDMDHENMFWYRQDPGLGLRLIYFSYDVKMKEKGDIPEGYSVSREKKERFSLILESASTNQTSMYLCASSTRQGQETQYFGPGTRLLVL.

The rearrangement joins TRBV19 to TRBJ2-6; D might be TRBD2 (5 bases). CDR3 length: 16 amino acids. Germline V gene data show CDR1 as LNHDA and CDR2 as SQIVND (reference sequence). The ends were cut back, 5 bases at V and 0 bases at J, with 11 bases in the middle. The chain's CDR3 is CASSLRGDSGANVLTF. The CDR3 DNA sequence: TGTGCCAGTAGTCTCCGGGGTGACTCTGGGGCCAACGTCCTGACTTTC.

The CDR3 here is CASSQVGNSYNEQFF. CDR3 coding DNA: TGCGCCAGCAGCCAAGTCGGGAACTCCTACAATGAGCAGTTCTTC. The chain couples TRBV4-1 to TRBJ2-1, with D perhaps TRBD2 (5 bases). Germline V lookup: CDR1 MGHRA, CDR2 YSYEKL. This CDR3 contains 15 residues. Trimming took off 1 base at V and 0 bases at J, with 7 bases between the two ends.

The CDR3, as DNA: TGCGCCAGCAGCTTGCCCGGAATGACCGAGTTTTCCTACGAGCAGTACTTC. It encodes CASSLPGMTEFSYEQYF. The chain combines TRBV5-1 with TRBJ2-7, with D uncertain. Looked up from germline, CDR1 is SGHRS and CDR2 is YFSETQ. Trimming stripped 1 base from V and 1 base from J, with 18 bases between. The CDR3 is 17 amino acids.

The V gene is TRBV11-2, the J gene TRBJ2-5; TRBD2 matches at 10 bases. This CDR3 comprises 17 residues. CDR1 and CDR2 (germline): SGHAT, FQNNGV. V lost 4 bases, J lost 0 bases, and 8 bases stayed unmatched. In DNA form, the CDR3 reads TGTGCCAGCAGCTCAAGGCCGGGACTAGCGTACCAAGAGACCCAGTACTTC. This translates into CASSSRPGLAYQETQYF.

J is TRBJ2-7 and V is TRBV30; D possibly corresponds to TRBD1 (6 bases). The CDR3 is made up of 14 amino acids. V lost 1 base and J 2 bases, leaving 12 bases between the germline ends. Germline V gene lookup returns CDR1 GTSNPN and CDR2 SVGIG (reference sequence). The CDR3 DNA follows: TGTGCCTGGAGTGAGACAGGAATAACCTACGAGCAGTACTTC. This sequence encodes CAWSETGITYEQYF.

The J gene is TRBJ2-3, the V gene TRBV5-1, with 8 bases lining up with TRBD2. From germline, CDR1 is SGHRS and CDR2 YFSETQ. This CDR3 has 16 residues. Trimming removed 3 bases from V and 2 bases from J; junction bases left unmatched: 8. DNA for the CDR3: TGCGCCAGCAGCTGGGGGGCTAGCGGGTACACAGATACGCAGTATTTT. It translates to CASSWGASGYTDTQYF.

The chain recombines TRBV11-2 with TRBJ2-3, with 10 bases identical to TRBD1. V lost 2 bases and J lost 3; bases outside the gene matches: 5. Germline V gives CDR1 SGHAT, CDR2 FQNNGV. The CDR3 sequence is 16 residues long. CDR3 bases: TGTGCCAGCAGCTTATTGTCGGGACAGGGGACAGATACGCAGTATTTT. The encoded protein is CASSLLSGQGTDTQYF.

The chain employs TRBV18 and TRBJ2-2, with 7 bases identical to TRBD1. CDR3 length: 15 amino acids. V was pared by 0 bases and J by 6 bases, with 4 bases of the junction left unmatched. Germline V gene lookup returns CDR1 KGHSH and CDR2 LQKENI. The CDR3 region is CASSPPYQGAGELFF. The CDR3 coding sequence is TGTGCCAGCTCACCACCTTACCAGGGGGCCGGGGAGCTGTTTTTT.

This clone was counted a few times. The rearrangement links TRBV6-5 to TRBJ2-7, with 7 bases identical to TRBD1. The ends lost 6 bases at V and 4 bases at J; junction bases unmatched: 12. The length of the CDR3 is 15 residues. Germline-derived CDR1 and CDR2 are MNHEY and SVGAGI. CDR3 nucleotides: TGTGCCAGCAGCCCGGGACGACTGACAGGGTACGAGCAGTACTTC. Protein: CASSPGRLTGYEQYF.

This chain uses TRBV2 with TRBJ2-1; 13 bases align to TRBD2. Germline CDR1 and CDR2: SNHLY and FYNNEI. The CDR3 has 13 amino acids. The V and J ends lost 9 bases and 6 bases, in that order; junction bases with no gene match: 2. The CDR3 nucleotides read TGTGCCAGGGGACTAGCGGGATCCAATGAGCAGTTCTTC. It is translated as CARGLAGSNEQFF.

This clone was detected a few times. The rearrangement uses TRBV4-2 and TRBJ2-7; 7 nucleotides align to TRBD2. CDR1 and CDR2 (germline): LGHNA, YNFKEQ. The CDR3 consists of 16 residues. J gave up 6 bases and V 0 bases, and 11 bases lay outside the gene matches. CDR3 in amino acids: CASSQETHGSGGEQYF. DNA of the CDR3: TGTGCCAGCAGCCAAGAGACACACGGGTCGGGGGGCGAGCAGTACTTC.

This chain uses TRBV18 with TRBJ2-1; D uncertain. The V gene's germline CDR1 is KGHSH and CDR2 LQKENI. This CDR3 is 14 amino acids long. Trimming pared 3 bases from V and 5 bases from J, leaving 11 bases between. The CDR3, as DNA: TGTGCCAGCTCACCCCCCCCCGGCGACAATGAGCAGTTCTTC. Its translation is CASSPPPGDNEQFF.